This paragraph covers one TCR beta chain sequence. The data belong to a study of blood T cell repertoires in COVID-19. Study overall: The study drew acute and convalescent COVID-19 samples from the United States, Italy and Spain. T cells, B-cell-depleted T cells, or PBMCs provided the cDNA or gDNA that served as material.

In the original workflow: The authors estimated nucleated cell counts from reference gene primer amplification. Clones were sequenced by immunoSEQ multiplex PCR, and TCRdb holds only the in-frame ones, with some missing. Clonal size and the V and J genes are those of that table, whereas D and trimming came from the DNA. Among approximately 35,000 clones listed, nearly 80% were seen once. The CDR3 loop spans 15 amino acids. Between the trimmed V and J ends, which lost 6 bases and 6 bases, there was a span of 15 bases. Per germline, CDR1 SNHLY and CDR2 FYNNEI. V gene TRBV2 combines with J gene TRBJ1-6, with a tentative D call TRBD1 (5 bases). The specimen was peripheral blood. The sequence was obtained from a man older than 75 with acute or convalescent COVID-19. The CDR3 loop is CASSDSSSRNSPLHF. For the CDR3, the DNA is TGTGCCAGCAGCGACAGCTCTTCCCGTAATTCACCCCTCCACTTT.